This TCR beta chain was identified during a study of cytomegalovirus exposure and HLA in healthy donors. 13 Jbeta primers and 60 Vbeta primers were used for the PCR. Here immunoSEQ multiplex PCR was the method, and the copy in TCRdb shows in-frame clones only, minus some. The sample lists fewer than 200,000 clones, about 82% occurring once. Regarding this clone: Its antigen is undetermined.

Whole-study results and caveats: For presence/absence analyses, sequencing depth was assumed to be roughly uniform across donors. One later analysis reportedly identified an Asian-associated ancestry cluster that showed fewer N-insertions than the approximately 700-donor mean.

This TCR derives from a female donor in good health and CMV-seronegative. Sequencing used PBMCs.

The CDR3 spells CASSLWQGGSTNEKLFF. The CDR3, as DNA: TGCGCCAGCAGCTTGTGGCAGGGGGGTTCAACTAATGAAAAACTGTTTTTT. V and J are TRBV5-1 and TRBJ1-4; 7 bases fit TRBD1. J lost 0 bases, V lost 1 base, and 6 bases had no gene match. The CDR3 spans 17 residues. CDR1 and CDR2 (germline): SGHRS, YFSETQ. Together with reference TRBV5-1 and TRBJ1-4, the CDR3 gives the full variable domain: KAGVTQTPRYLIKTRGQQVTLSCSPISGHRSVSWYQQTPGQGLQFLFEYFSETQRNKGNFPGRFSGRQFSNSRSEMNVSTLELGDSALYLCASSLWQGGSTNEKLFFGSGTQLSVL.